The clone carrying this T cell receptor beta chain was counted only a few times. TCRdb re-called the 5' RACE reads through MiXCR, storing one row per CDR3 protein. Counted here are 1,800,000 or so distinct CDR3 sequences, less than 40% occurring once; the ten biggest clones make up approximately 0.25%. The sample comes from a study of identical twins. Unmatched junction bases numbered 8, after V lost 7 bases and J lost 6 bases. There are 14 residues in the CDR3. The clonotype originates from a newborn girl in good health. Sequencing was carried out using cord blood. The chain links TRBV12-3 or TRBV12-4 to TRBJ2-4; 8 nucleotides line up with TRBD1. CDR3 sequence: CASTLTGEVNIQYF. In DNA, the CDR3 is TGTGCCAGCACCTTGACAGGGGAGGTAAACATTCAGTACTTC.